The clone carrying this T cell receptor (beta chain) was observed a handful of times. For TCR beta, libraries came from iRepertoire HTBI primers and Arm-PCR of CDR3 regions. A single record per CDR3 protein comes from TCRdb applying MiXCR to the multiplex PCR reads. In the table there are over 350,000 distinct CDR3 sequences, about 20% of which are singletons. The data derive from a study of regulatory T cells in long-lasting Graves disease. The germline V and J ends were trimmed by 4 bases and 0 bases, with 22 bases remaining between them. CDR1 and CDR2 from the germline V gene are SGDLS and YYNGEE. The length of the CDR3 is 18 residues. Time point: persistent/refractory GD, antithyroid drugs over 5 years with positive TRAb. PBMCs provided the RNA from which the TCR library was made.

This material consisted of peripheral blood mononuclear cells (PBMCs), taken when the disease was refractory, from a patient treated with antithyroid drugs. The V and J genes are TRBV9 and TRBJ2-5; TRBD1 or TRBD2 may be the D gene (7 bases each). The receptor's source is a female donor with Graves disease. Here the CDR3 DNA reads TGTGCCAGCAGCCCAGGGGGGGGGGGGGCACCGTACCAAGAGACCCAGTACTTC. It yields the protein CASSPGGGGAPYQETQYF. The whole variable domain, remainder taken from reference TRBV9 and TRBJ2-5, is DSGVTQTPKHLITATGQRVTLRCSPRSGDLSVYWYQQSLDQGLQFLIQYYNGEERAKGNILERFSAQQFPDLHSELNLSSLELGDSALYFCASSPGGGGAPYQETQYFGPGTRLLVL.